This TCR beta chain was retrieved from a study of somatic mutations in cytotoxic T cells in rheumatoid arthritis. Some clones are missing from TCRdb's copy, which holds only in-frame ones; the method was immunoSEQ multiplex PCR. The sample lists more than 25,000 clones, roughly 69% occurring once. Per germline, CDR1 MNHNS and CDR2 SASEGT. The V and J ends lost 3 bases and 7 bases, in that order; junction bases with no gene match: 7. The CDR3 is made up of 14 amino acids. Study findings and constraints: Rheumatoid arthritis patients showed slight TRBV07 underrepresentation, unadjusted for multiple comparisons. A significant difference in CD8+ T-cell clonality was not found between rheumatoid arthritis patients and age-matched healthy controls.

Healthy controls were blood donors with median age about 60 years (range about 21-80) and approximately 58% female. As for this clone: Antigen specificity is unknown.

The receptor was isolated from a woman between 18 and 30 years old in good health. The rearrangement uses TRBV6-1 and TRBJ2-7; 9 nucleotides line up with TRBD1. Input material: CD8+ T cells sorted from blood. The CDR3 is CASSDTGGAGEQYF. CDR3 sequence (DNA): TGTGCCAGCAGTGACACAGGGGGCGCGGGGGAGCAGTACTTC.